This TCR beta chain was captured by sequencing in a study of blood T cell repertoires in COVID-19. Per the germline V gene, CDR1 is SGHTA and CDR2 is FQGNSA. This CDR3 has 17 residues. The junction had 7 bases not matched to a gene; V was cut back by 3 bases and J by 1 base. The table came from immunoSEQ multiplex PCR; TCRdb's copy has only in-frame clones and leaves some out. The sample lists 150,000 to 200,000 clones; 79% were seen once. The genes are TRBV7-2 and TRBJ1-1, with 11 bases lining up with TRBD1. The receptor was derived from a woman aged 55-69 years with COVID-19, enrolled during active disease. Source material: peripheral blood. CDR3: CASSFLRDRGWNTEAFF. Written as DNA, the CDR3 is TGTGCCAGCAGCTTCCTCCGGGACAGGGGGTGGAACACTGAAGCTTTCTTT. Together with reference TRBV7-2 and TRBJ1-1, the CDR3 gives the full variable domain: GAGVSQSPSNKVTEKGKDVELRCDPISGHTALYWYRQSLGQGLEFLIYFQGNSAPDKSGLPSDRFSAERTGGSVSTLTIQRTQQEDSAVYLCASSFLRDRGWNTEAFFGQGTRLTVV.